A selection of T cell receptor beta chains follows, all from one sample in a study of T-cell memory formation after mild COVID-19. MiXCR, applied by TCRdb to the 5' RACE reads, yields one record per CDR3 protein. Of just under 550,000 distinct CDR3 sequences listed, roughly 20% are singletons. The sequencing sample was made of PBMCs or a T cell subset sorted from them (not recorded which). The receptors here all came from an adult woman who had mild COVID-19 (a few samples of this study predate the infection). Cell type and time point are not known. Both conserved end residues are part of each CDR3. The order of the fields is V gene, J gene, clone size, D gene, CDR3 DNA, CDR3 protein. D genes are given only for firm matches. Size is omitted from some rows. Given values are once, few, many or a class for expanded clones.

TRBV12-3/TRBV12-4	TRBJ1-5	NA	TRBD1	TGTGCCAGCAGAAGGGACAGCAGCAATCAGCCCCAGCATTTT	CASRRDSSNQPQHF
TRBV25-1	TRBJ2-5	NA	NA	TGTGCCAGCAGTGACATGGGTCAGAACCTCCAAGAGACCCAGTACTTC	CASSDMGQNLQETQYF
TRBV4-1	TRBJ1-2	NA	TRBD1	TGCGCCAGCAGCCCGGGACAGGGGGCAGTAGGTGGCTACACCTTC	CASSPGQGAVGGYTF
TRBV20-1	TRBJ1-2	NA	TRBD1	TGCAGTGCAATCGGACAGGGGGCCGGGAGGGATGGCTACACCTTC	CSAIGQGAGRDGYTF
TRBV24-1	TRBJ2-3	few	NA	TGTGCCACCAGTGACTCCCGGGGCGATCCAGTCCCTAGCACAGATACGCAGTATTTT	CATSDSRGDPVPSTDTQYF
TRBV5-4	TRBJ1-6	few	TRBD1	TGTGCCAGCAGCTCCGGGACAGGGATCCGTTTCTATAATTCACCCCTCCACTTT	CASSSGTGIRFYNSPLHF
TRBV5-5	TRBJ1-6	NA	NA	TGTGCCAGCAGCTTGGCCGGGCAGCAATATAATTCACCCCTCCACTTT	CASSLAGQQYNSPLHF
TRBV13	TRBJ2-1	few	TRBD2	TGTGCCAGCAGCTTAGAAAGCGGGGGGGACAATGAGCAGTTCTTC	CASSLESGGDNEQFF
TRBV6-1	TRBJ2-1	NA	TRBD2	TGTGCCAGCAGTGAATGGGGCGGGAGCTCCTACAATGAGCAGTTCTTC	CASSEWGGSSYNEQFF
TRBV18	TRBJ2-7	few	NA	TGTGCCAGCTCACCAAACGATGAGCAGTACTTC	CASSPNDEQYF
TRBV2	TRBJ1-1	few	NA	TGTGCCAGCAGTGAAAGGGGACCGGTGCAAAAGAACACTGAAGCTTTCTTT	CASSERGPVQKNTEAFF
TRBV7-2	TRBJ1-1	few	NA	TGTGCCAGCAGCTTACCGATAACGGGGCCAGCGAACACTGAAGCTTTCTTT	CASSLPITGPANTEAFF
TRBV3-1	TRBJ1-5	few	TRBD1	TGTGCTTCGGGACAGGGCTATCAGCCCCAGCATTTT	CASGQGYQPQHF
TRBV20-1	TRBJ2-3	NA	TRBD2	TGCAGTGCTAGTCGACCGGGACTAGCGGGAATTGATACGCAGTATTTT	CSASRPGLAGIDTQYF
TRBV7-6	TRBJ2-5	NA	TRBD2	TGTGCCAGCAGCCCTGGACTAGCGGGGGATTTCCAAGAGACCCAGTACTTC	CASSPGLAGDFQETQYF
TRBV19	TRBJ2-5	NA	TRBD1	TGTGCCAGTAGTCCTCGGACAGGGGCGGGAGAGACCCAGTACTTC	CASSPRTGAGETQYF
TRBV9	TRBJ2-1	NA	NA	TGTGCCAGCAGCGTAGCCCCGAACAATGAGCAGTTCTTC	CASSVAPNNEQFF
TRBV6-5	TRBJ1-2	few	TRBD1	TGTGCCAGCAGCTACAGGGGGCAGAACTATGGCTACACCTTC	CASSYRGQNYGYTF
TRBV29-1	TRBJ2-7	NA	TRBD1	TGCAGCGGATCTACAGGGGTACCCGACGAGCAGTACTTC	CSGSTGVPDEQYF
TRBV4-1	TRBJ2-7	few	TRBD1	TGCGCCAGCAGCCAGTTCGGGACAGGGGGCTACGAGCAGTACTTC	CASSQFGTGGYEQYF
TRBV12-3/TRBV12-4	TRBJ2-7	NA	TRBD2	TGTGCCAGCAGCCTTCATACTAGCGGGACAGCCTACGAGCAGTACTTC	CASSLHTSGTAYEQYF
TRBV5-4	TRBJ2-5	few	NA	TGTGCCAGCAGCTTGGGACCTGTGGTGGGTCAAGAGACCCAGTACTTC	CASSLGPVVGQETQYF
TRBV5-1	TRBJ1-2	NA	TRBD1	TGCGCCAGCAGCCCCGGTGGGACAGGGGCCCATGGCTACACCTTC	CASSPGGTGAHGYTF
TRBV29-1	TRBJ2-7	NA	TRBD1	TGCAGCGTTCGGGACAGGGGGCGTTACGAGCAGTACTTC	CSVRDRGRYEQYF
TRBV4-1	TRBJ2-1	few	TRBD1	TGCGCCAGCAGCCAACTGGGACAGAGGAGCGACGGTGAGCAGTTCTTC	CASSQLGQRSDGEQFF
TRBV7-9	TRBJ1-2	few	NA	TGTGCCAGCAGCTTAGGTCAGGGAAAAGGCTACACCTTC	CASSLGQGKGYTF
TRBV15	TRBJ1-1	NA	NA	TGTGCCACCAGCAGAGAGCGGGCCGTCGAAGCTTTCTTT	CATSRERAVEAFF
TRBV12-3/TRBV12-4	TRBJ2-2	few	NA	TGTGCCAGCAGCATTAACACCGGGGAGCTGTTTTTT	CASSINTGELFF
TRBV12-3/TRBV12-4	TRBJ2-2	NA	NA	TGTGCCAGCGGTGCTCAGGGGAACACCGGGGAGCTGTTTTTT	CASGAQGNTGELFF
TRBV7-9	TRBJ1-4	few	TRBD1	TGTGCCAGCAGCCCAACTCTAACAACGGGACAGGGTTATGAGGAAAAACTGTTTTTT	CASSPTLTTGQGYEEKLFF
TRBV4-1	TRBJ1-5	NA	NA	TGCGCCAGCAGCTTCAGGGTTGGTCAGCCCCAGCATTTT	CASSFRVGQPQHF
TRBV2	TRBJ2-6	NA	NA	TGTGCCAGCAGTGAAAGGACTGGGGCCAACGTCCTGACTTTC	CASSERTGANVLTF
TRBV5-5	TRBJ2-3	NA	TRBD2	TGTGCCAGCAGGGCTAGACTAGCGAGGGCTAGCACAGATACGCAGTATTTT	CASRARLARASTDTQYF
TRBV12-3/TRBV12-4	TRBJ2-7	few	TRBD2	TGTGCCAGCAGAATAGCGGGGATACCCTACGAGCAGTACTTC	CASRIAGIPYEQYF
TRBV9	TRBJ1-5	NA	TRBD1	TGTGCCAGCAGCCGCGGACAGGGGCTGTATCAGCCCCAGCATTTT	CASSRGQGLYQPQHF
TRBV5-6	TRBJ2-6	NA	TRBD1	TGTGCCAGCAGTAGACAGGGGGCCTATGGGGCCAACGTCCTGACTTTC	CASSRQGAYGANVLTF
TRBV20-1	TRBJ2-5	NA	TRBD2	TGCAGTGCTGGTAGCGGGGGGGTTCGGAAGACCCAGTACTTC	CSAGSGGVRKTQYF
TRBV5-1	TRBJ1-1	few	TRBD1	TGCGCCAGCAGCCTAAAGGGACAGGGCCCTAGGAACACTGAAGCTTTCTTT	CASSLKGQGPRNTEAFF
TRBV11-2	TRBJ1-5	few	NA	TGTGCCAGCAGCTTAGCGGGCAGTCAGCCCCAGCATTTT	CASSLAGSQPQHF
TRBV4-1	TRBJ1-6	NA	NA	TGCGCCAGCAGCCAAGATCAGTCAGGGCCCGGTTCACCCCTCCACTTT	CASSQDQSGPGSPLHF
TRBV29-1	TRBJ2-1	many	TRBD2	TGCAGCGAGGAGCGGGGGGTTAATGAGCAGTTCTTC	CSEERGVNEQFF
TRBV7-7	TRBJ1-2	NA	NA	TGTGCCAGCAGCCCTTGGTCCGCAGGGTCTGATGGCTACACCTTC	CASSPWSAGSDGYTF
TRBV5-5	TRBJ2-2	NA	TRBD2	TGTGCCAGCAGCTCCCTAAGACTAGCGGGGGGTATCACCGGGGAGCTGTTTTTT	CASSSLRLAGGITGELFF
TRBV2	TRBJ2-5	NA	NA	TGTGCCAGCAGTGACGGGCCTCCTCAAGAGACCCAGTACTTC	CASSDGPPQETQYF
TRBV20-1	TRBJ2-7	few	NA	TGCAGTGCTGGTGGACAGCCCAACTACGAGCAGTACTTC	CSAGGQPNYEQYF
TRBV30	TRBJ1-5	NA	NA	TGTGCCTGGAGTGTACGTGAGACCCCAGGGCAGCCCCAGCATTTT	CAWSVRETPGQPQHF
TRBV12-3/TRBV12-4	TRBJ2-3	few	TRBD2	TGTGCCAGCAACCAAGAAGGACTAGCGGGAGATACGCAGTATTTT	CASNQEGLAGDTQYF
TRBV12-3/TRBV12-4	TRBJ1-1	NA	NA	TGTGCCAGCAGTTCTCGGGCCTCGAACACTGAAGCTTTCTTT	CASSSRASNTEAFF
TRBV4-3	TRBJ2-3	few	NA	TGCGCCAGCAGCCAAGAGTCCTCAACCTCCGGGACAGATACGCAGTATTTT	CASSQESSTSGTDTQYF
TRBV4-3	TRBJ2-3	few	NA	TGCGCCAGCAGCCAAGTGGGGGGCCCTGCAGATACGCAGTATTTT	CASSQVGGPADTQYF
TRBV3-1	TRBJ2-2	NA	TRBD1	TGTGCCAGCAGCCAATGGGACAGCTACACCGGGGAGCTGTTTTTT	CASSQWDSYTGELFF
TRBV7-6	TRBJ1-6	once	TRBD1	TGTGCCAGCAGATCTGGGACAGGGAATAATTCACCCCTCCACTTT	CASRSGTGNNSPLHF
TRBV6-6	TRBJ2-7	NA	TRBD1	TGTGCCAGCAGTTACTCGCGGACAGGAGGCTCCTACGAGCAGTACTTC	CASSYSRTGGSYEQYF